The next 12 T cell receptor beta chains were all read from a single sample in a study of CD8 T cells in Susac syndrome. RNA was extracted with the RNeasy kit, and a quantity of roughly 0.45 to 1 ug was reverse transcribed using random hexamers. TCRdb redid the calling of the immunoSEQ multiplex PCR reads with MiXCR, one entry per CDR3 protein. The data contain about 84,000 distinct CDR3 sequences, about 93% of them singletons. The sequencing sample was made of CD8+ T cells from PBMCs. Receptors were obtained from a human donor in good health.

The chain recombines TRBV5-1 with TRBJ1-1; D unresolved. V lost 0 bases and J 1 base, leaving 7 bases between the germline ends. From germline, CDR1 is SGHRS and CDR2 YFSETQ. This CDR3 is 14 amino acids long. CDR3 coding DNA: TGCGCCAGCAGCTTGGCGATACCGAACACTGAAGCTTTCTTT. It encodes CASSLAIPNTEAFF.

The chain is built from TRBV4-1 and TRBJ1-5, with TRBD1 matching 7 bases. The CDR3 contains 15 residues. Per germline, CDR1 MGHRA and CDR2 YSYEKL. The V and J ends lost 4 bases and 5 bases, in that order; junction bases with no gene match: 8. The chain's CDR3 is CASSLRGQVDQPQHF. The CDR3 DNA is TGCGCCAGCAGCCTCCGAGGACAGGTGGATCAGCCCCAGCATTTT.

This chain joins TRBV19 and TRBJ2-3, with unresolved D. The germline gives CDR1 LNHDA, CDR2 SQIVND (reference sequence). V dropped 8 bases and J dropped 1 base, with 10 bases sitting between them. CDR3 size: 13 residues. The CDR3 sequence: CASAALGTDTQYF. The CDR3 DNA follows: TGTGCCAGTGCTGCTTTAGGCACAGATACGCAGTATTTT.

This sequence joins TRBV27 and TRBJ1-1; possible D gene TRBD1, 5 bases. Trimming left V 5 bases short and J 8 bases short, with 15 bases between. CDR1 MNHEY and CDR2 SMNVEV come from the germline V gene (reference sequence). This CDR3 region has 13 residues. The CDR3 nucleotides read TGTGCCAGCAGTGTAATACAGGAATCAGAAGCTTTCTTT. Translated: CASSVIQESEAFF.

The CDR3 here is CASSLTTSRNGELFF. As DNA, the CDR3 is TGTGCCAGCAGCTTAACGACTAGCCGTAACGGGGAGCTGTTTTTT. The V gene is TRBV7-9, the J gene TRBJ2-2, with TRBD2 identical over 7 bases. J lost 7 bases, V lost 2 bases, and 7 bases had no gene match. The CDR3 spans 15 residues. The V gene's germline CDR1 is SEHNR and CDR2 FQNEAQ (reference sequence).

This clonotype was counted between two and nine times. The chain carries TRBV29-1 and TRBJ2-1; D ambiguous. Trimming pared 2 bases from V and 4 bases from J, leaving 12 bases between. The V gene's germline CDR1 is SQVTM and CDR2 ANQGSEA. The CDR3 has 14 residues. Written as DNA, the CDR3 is TGCAGCGTTGAAACAACAGAAGCATACAATGAGCAGTTCTTC. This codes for CSVETTEAYNEQFF.

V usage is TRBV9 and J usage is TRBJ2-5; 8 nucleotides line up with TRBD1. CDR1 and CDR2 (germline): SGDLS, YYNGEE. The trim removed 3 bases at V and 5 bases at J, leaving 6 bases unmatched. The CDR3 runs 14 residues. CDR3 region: CASSGPDREETQYF. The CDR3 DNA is TGTGCCAGCAGCGGTCCGGACAGGGAGGAGACCCAGTACTTC.

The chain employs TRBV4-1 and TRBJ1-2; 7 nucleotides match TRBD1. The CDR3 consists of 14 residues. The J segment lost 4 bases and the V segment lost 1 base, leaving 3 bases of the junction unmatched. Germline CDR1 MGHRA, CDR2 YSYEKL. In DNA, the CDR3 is TGCGCCAGCAGCCAAGGGGCAGGGGGCTATGGCTACACCTTC. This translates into CASSQGAGGYGYTF.

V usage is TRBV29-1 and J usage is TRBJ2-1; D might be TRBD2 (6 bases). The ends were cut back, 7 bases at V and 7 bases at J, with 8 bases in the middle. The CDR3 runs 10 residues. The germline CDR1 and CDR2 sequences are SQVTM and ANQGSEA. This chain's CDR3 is CSAGGNEQFF. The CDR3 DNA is TGCAGCGCAGGAGGGAATGAGCAGTTCTTC.

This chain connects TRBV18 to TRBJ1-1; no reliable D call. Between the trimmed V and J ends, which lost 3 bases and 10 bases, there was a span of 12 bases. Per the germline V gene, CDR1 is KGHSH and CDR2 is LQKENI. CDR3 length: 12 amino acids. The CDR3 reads CASSPSGDSAFF. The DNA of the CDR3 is TGTGCCAGCTCACCCTCTGGGGATTCAGCTTTCTTT.

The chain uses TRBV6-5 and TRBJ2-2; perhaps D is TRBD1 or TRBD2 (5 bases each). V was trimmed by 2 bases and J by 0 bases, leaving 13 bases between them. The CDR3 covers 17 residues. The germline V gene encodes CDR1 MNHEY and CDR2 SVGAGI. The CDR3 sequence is CASSYDSEGPNTGELFF. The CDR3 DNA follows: TGTGCCAGCAGTTACGATAGCGAGGGGCCGAACACCGGGGAGCTGTTTTTT.

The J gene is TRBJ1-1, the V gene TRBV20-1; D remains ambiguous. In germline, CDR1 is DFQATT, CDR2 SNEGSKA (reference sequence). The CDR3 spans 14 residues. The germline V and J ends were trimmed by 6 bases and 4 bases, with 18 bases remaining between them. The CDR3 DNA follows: TGCAGTGCCAATCAACGAGGGAGTTTCACTGAAGCTTTCTTT. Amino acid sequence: CSANQRGSFTEAFF.